What follows is one T cell receptor (beta chain) and its context. The data originate from a study of blood T cell repertoires in COVID-19. Study details: The United States, Italy and Spain supplied acute and convalescent COVID-19 samples. PBMCs, B-cell-depleted T cells, or T cells were the source of the cDNA or gDNA that made up the material.

As handled by the study authors: Counts of nucleated cells, estimated from reference gene primer amplification, were obtained. Measured with immunoSEQ multiplex PCR; TCRdb has only the in-frame clones, and not every one. For V, J and clone size, that table is used; D and trimming come from the DNA. In the table there are fewer than 120,000 clones, roughly 79% of which are singletons. The CDR3 is 16 residues long. Germline V gene lookup returns CDR1 SGHVS and CDR2 FQNEAQ. V was shortened by 1 base and J by 2 bases, with 15 bases between the two germline ends. Sequencing used peripheral blood. This rearrangement joins TRBV7-8 to TRBJ2-7, with D perhaps TRBD2 (5 bases). The sequence was obtained from a woman of 80 years or more with active or convalescent COVID-19. The CDR3 is CASSLGGLPIAYEQYF. CDR3 bases: TGTGCCAGCAGCTTAGGAGGGCTCCCAATCGCCTACGAGCAGTACTTC.